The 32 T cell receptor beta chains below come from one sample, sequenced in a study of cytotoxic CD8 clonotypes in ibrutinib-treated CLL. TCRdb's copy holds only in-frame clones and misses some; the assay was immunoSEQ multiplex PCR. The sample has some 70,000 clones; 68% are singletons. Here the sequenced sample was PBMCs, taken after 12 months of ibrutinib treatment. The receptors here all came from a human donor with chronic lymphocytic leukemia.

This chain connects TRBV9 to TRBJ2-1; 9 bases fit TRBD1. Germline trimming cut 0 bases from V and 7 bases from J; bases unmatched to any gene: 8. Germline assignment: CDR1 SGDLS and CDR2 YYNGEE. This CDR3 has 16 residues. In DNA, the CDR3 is TGTGCCAGCAGCGTAGTTGTACAGGGGGCCGGGAATGAGCAGTTCTTC. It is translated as CASSVVVQGAGNEQFF.

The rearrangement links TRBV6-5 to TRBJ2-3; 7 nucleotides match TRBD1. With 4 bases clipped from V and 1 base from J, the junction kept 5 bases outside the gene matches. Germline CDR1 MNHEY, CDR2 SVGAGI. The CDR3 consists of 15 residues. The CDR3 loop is CASSLTGSGTDTQYF. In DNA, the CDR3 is TGTGCCAGCAGTTTGACAGGGTCTGGCACAGATACGCAGTATTTT.

The CDR3 sequence: CASSDGGAGANVLTF. DNA of the CDR3: TGCGCCAGCAGTGATGGAGGGGCTGGGGCCAACGTCCTGACTTTC. The chain has TRBV10-1 and TRBJ2-6; tentative D call: TRBD2 (6 bases). Trimming took 3 bases from V and 2 from J, leaving 8 bases between them. Germline CDR1 and CDR2: WNHNN and SYGVQD (reference sequence). The CDR3 has 15 amino acids.

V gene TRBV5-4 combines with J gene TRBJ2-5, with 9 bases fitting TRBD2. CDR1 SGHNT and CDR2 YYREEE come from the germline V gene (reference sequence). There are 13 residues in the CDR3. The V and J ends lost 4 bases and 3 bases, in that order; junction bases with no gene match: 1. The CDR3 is CASSRTSEETQYF. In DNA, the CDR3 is TGTGCCAGCAGCAGGACTAGCGAAGAGACCCAGTACTTC.

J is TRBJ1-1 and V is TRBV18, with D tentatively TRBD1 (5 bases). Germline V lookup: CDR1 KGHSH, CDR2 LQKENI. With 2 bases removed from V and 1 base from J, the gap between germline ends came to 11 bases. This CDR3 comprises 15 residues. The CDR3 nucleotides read TGTGCCAGCTCACCAGTTATTCAGGGGAACACTGAAGCTTTCTTT. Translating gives CASSPVIQGNTEAFF.

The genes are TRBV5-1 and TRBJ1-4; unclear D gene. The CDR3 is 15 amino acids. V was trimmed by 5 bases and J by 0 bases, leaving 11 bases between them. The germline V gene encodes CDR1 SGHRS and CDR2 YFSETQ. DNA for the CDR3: TGCGCCAGCAGGAAGCACCCTGCAACTAATGAAAAACTGTTTTTT. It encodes CASRKHPATNEKLFF.

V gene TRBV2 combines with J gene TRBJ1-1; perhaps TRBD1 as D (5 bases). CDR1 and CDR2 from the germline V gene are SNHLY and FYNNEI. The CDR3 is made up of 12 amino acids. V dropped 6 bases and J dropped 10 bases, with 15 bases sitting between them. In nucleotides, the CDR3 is TGTGCCAGCAGGGGGGACGCCCGGGGAGCTTTCTTT. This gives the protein CASRGDARGAFF.

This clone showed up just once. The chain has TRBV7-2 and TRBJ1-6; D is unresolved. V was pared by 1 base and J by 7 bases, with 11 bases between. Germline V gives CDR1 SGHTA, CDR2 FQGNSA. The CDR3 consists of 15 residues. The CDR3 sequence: CASSLGVGYNSPLHF. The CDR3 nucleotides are TGTGCCAGCAGCTTAGGGGTAGGGTACAATTCACCCCTCCACTTT.

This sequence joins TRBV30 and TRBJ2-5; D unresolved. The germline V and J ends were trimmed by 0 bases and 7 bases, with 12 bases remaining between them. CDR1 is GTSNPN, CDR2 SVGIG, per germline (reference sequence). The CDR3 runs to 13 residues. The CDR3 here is CAWSVGQIGTQYF. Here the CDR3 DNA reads TGTGCCTGGAGTGTAGGTCAGATTGGGACCCAGTACTTC.

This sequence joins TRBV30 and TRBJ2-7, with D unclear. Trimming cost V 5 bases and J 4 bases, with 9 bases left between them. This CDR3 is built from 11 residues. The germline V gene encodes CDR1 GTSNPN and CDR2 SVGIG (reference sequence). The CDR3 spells CAWGALYEQYF. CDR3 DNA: TGTGCCTGGGGCGCCCTTTACGAGCAGTACTTC.

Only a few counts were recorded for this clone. The CDR3 DNA reads as TGTGCCAGCAGCTTAGTCTCTCGGGCCACAGATACGCAGTATTTT. Protein: CASSLVSRATDTQYF. The rearrangement joins TRBV7-2 to TRBJ2-3; no clear D gene. Germline V gives CDR1 SGHTA, CDR2 FQGNSA. V was shortened by 1 base and J by 2 bases, with 10 bases between the two germline ends. The CDR3 is made up of 15 amino acids.

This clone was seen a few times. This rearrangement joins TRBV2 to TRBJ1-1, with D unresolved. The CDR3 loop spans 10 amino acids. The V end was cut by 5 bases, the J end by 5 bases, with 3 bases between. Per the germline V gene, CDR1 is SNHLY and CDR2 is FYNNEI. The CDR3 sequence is CASSYTEAFF. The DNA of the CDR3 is TGTGCCAGCAGTTATACTGAAGCTTTCTTT.

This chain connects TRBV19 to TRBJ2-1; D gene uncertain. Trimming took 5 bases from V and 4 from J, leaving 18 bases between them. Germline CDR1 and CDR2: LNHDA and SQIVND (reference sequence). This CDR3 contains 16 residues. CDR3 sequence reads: CASSSQDWATYNEQFF. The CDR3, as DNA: TGTGCCAGTAGTTCCCAGGATTGGGCCACTTACAATGAGCAGTTCTTC.

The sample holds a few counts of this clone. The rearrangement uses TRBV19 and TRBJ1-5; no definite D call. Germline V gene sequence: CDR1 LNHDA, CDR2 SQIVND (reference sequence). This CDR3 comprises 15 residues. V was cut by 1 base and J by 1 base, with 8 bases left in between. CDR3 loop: CASSIGMGSNQPQHF. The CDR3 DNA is TGTGCCAGTAGTATAGGGATGGGGAGCAATCAGCCCCAGCATTTT.

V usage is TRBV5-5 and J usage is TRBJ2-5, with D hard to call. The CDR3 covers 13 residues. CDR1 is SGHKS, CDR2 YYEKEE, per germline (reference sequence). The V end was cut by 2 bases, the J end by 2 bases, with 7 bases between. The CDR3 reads CASSLVPQETQYF. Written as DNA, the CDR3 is TGTGCCAGCAGCTTAGTCCCGCAAGAGACCCAGTACTTC.

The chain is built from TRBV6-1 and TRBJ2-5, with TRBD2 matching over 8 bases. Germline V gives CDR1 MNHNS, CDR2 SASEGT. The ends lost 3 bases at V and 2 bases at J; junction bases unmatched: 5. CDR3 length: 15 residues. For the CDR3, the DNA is TGTGCCAGCAGTGATGTGCGGGGGGCGCAAGAGACCCAGTACTTC. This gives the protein CASSDVRGAQETQYF.

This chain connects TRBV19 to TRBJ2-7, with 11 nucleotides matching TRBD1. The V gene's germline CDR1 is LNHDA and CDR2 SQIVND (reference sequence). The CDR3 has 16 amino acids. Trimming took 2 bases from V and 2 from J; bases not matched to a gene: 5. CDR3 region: CASSIRGQGDPYEQYF. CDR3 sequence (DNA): TGTGCCAGTAGTATAAGGGGACAGGGGGACCCCTACGAGCAGTACTTC. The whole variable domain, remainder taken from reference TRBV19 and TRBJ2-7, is DGGITQSPKYLFRKEGQNVTLSCEQNLNHDAMYWYRQDPGQGLRLIYYSQIVNDFQKGDIAEGYSVSREKKESFPLTVTSAQKNPTAFYLCASSIRGQGDPYEQYFGPGTRLTVT.

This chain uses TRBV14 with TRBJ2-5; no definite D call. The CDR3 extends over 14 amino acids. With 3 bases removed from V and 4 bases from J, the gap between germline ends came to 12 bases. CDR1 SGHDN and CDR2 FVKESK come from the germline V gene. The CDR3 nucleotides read TGTGCCAGCAGCCACACCAAGGGCGTAGAGACCCAGTACTTC. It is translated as CASSHTKGVETQYF. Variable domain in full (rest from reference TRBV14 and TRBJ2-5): EAGVTQFPSHSVIEKGQTVTLRCDPISGHDNLYWYRRVMGKEIKFLLHFVKESKQDESGMPNNRFLAERTGGTYSTLKVQPAELEDSGVYFCASSHTKGVETQYFGPGTRLLVL.

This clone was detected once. This chain's CDR3 is CASSPRELSYEQYF. Here the CDR3 DNA reads TGTGCCAGCAGCCCCAGGGAGCTCTCCTACGAGCAGTACTTC. This chain joins TRBV9 and TRBJ2-7, with D possibly being TRBD1 or TRBD2 (5 bases each). Germline V gene lookup returns CDR1 SGDLS and CDR2 YYNGEE. The length of the CDR3 is 14 residues. Trimming took off 4 bases at V and 0 bases at J, with 11 bases between the two ends.

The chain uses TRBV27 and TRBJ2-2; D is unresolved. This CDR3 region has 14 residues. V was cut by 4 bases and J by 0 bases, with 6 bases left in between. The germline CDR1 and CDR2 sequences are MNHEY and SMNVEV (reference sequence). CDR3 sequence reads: CASSSRSNTGELFF. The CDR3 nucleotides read TGTGCCAGCAGTTCCAGATCGAACACCGGGGAGCTGTTTTTT.

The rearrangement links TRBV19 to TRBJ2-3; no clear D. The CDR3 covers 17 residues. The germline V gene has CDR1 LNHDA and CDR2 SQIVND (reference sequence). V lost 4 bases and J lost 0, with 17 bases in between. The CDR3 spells CASSTTPTGTSTDTQYF. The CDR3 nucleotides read TGTGCCAGTAGTACCACCCCGACTGGTACTAGCACAGATACGCAGTATTTT.

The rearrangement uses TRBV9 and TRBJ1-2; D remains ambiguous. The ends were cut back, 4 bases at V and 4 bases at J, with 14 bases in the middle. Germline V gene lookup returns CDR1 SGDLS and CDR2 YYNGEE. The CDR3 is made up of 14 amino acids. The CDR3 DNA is TGTGCCAGCAGCTACGATGACACCGCCTATGGCTACACCTTC. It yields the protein CASSYDDTAYGYTF.

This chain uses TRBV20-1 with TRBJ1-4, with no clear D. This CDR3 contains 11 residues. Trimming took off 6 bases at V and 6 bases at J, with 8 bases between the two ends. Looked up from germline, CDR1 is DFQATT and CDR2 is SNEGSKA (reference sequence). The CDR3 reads CSAPGDEKLFF. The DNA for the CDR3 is TGCAGTGCCCCGGGTGATGAAAAACTGTTTTTT.

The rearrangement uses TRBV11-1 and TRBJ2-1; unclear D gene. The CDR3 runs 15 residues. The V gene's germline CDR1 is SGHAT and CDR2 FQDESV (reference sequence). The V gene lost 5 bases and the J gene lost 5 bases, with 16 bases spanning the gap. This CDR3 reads CASSLRRFWDNEQFF. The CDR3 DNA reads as TGTGCCAGCAGCCTTAGAAGGTTCTGGGACAATGAGCAGTTCTTC.

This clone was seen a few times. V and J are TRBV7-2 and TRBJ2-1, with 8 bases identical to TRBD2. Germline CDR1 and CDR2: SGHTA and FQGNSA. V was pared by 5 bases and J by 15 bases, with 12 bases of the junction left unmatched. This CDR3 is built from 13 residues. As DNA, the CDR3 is TGTGCCAGCAGCCCCGGTATGCGACTAGCGTTGTTCTTC. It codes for CASSPGMRLALFF.

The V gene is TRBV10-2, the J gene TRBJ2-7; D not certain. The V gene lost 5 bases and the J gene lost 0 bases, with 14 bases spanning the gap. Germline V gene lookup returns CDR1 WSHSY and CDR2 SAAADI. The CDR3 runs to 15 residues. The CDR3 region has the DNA TGCGCCAGCAGTCCCGATCTCGAGAACTCCTACGAGCAGTACTTC. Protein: CASSPDLENSYEQYF.

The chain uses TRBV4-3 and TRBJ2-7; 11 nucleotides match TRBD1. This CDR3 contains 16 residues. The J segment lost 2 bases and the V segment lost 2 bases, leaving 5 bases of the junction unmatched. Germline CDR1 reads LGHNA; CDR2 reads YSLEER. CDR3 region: CASSQSRGQGAYEQYF. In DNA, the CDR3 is TGCGCCAGCAGCCAAAGCCGGGGACAGGGGGCCTACGAGCAGTACTTC.

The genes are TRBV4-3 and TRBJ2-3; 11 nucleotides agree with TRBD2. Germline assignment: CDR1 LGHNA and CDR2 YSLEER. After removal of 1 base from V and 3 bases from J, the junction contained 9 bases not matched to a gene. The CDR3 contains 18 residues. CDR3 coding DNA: TGCGCCAGCAGCCAAGGGGGCCTGACTAGCGGGGTTACAGATACGCAGTATTTT. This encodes CASSQGGLTSGVTDTQYF.

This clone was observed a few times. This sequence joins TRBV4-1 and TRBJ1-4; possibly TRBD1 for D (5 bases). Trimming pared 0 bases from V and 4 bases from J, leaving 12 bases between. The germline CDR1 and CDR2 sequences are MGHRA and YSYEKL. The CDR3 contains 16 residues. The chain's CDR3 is CASSQESAGYNEKLFF. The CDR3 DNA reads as TGCGCCAGCAGCCAAGAGTCGGCAGGGTATAATGAAAAACTGTTTTTT.

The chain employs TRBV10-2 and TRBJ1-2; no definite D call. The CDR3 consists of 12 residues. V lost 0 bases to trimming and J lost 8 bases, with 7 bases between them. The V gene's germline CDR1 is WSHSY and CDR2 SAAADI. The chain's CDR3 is CASSESARGYTF. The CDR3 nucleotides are TGCGCCAGCAGTGAGTCGGCGCGAGGCTACACCTTC.

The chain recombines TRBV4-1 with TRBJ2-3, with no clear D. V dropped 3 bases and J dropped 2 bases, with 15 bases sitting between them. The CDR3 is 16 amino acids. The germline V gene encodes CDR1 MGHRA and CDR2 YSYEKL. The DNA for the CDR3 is TGCGCCAGCAGCCAGGCTGGGCCTCCCTCCACAGATACGCAGTATTTT. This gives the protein CASSQAGPPSTDTQYF.

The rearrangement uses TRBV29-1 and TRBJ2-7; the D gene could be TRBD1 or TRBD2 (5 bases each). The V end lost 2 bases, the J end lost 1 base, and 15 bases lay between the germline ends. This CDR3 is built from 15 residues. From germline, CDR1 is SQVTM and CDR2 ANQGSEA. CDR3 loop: CSVELGDPGSYEQYF. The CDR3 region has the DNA TGCAGCGTTGAATTGGGGGACCCGGGTTCCTACGAGCAGTACTTC.